The 30 T cell receptor beta chains given below trace back to one sample, sequenced in a study of cytomegalovirus exposure and HLA in healthy donors. Primers included in the PCR were 60 Vbeta and 13 Jbeta primers. TCRdb keeps only in-frame clones here, not all; method: immunoSEQ multiplex PCR. The table lists 200,000 to 250,000 clones, 80% to 85% of them singletons. The source material was PBMCs. The origin of the receptors is a boy aged 2 to 10 in good health and CMV-seronegative.

V and J are TRBV5-1 and TRBJ2-7; D is perhaps TRBD2 (6 bases). The length of the CDR3 is 13 residues. V was trimmed by 7 bases and J by 5 bases, leaving 16 bases between them. Looked up from germline, CDR1 is SGHRS and CDR2 is YFSETQ. The CDR3 loop reads CASRHWEDDEQYF. CDR3 coding DNA: TGCGCCAGCCGCCACTGGGAGGACGACGAGCAGTACTTC.

This clone came up once. The chain links TRBV2 to TRBJ2-3; 7 bases fit TRBD1. After removal of 0 bases from V and 2 bases from J, the junction contained 8 bases not matched to a gene. CDR1 and CDR2 from the germline V gene are SNHLY and FYNNEI. The length of the CDR3 is 17 residues. Here the CDR3 DNA reads TGTGCCAGCAGTGAAGCGTTACAGGGGCCCGCCACAGATACGCAGTATTTT. This encodes CASSEALQGPATDTQYF.

This chain joins TRBV14 and TRBJ2-7, with D possibly TRBD1 on 5 matching bases. This CDR3 region has 13 residues. The V gene's germline CDR1 is SGHDN and CDR2 FVKESK. The V end was cut by 1 base, the J end by 6 bases, with 10 bases between. The CDR3 DNA is TGTGCCAGCAGCCAAGGCTTACAGGTCGAGCAGTACTTC. Its translation is CASSQGLQVEQYF.

The chain links TRBV6-1 to TRBJ1-5; D unresolved. CDR3 size: 16 residues. The germline V gene encodes CDR1 MNHNS and CDR2 SASEGT. Trimming took 1 base from V and 5 from J, leaving 15 bases between them. CDR3 DNA: TGTGCCAGCAGTGAAGGGGAGCAGCGACCCTATCAGCCCCAGCATTTT. Its protein is CASSEGEQRPYQPQHF.

The chain links TRBV5-4 to TRBJ2-3, with TRBD2 matching over 7 bases. Germline loops: CDR1 SGHNT, CDR2 YYREEE (reference sequence). This CDR3 has 15 residues. The trim removed 0 bases at V and 2 bases at J, leaving 3 bases unmatched. The CDR3 DNA sequence: TGTGCCAGCAGCTTGGAGGGACTACACACAGATACGCAGTATTTT. Amino acid sequence: CASSLEGLHTDTQYF.

The rearrangement links TRBV6-1 to TRBJ2-5; possible D gene TRBD1, 7 bases. Germline V gene data show CDR1 as MNHNS and CDR2 as SASEGT. The CDR3 loop spans 13 amino acids. V shed 5 bases and J shed 5 bases, with 12 bases lying between them. The DNA of the CDR3 is TGTGCCAGCAGTTCGACAGGGAGGGAGACCCAGTACTTC. Protein sequence: CASSSTGRETQYF.

The chain has TRBV18 and TRBJ2-3; D may be TRBD1 (6 bases). This CDR3 region has 14 residues. The germline gives CDR1 KGHSH, CDR2 LQKENI. V was clipped by 2 bases and J by 6 bases, with 12 bases between them. CDR3 DNA: TGTGCCAGCTCACCAGGAACAGGGACGGATACGCAGTATTTT. This codes for CASSPGTGTDTQYF.

The rearrangement joins TRBV7-9 to TRBJ2-1; 9 nucleotides align to TRBD1. Unmatched junction bases numbered 6, after V lost 5 bases and J lost 1 base. CDR3 size: 16 residues. Germline values: CDR1 SEHNR, CDR2 FQNEAQ (reference sequence). CDR3 residues: CASSVGGQGSYNEQFF. DNA of the CDR3: TGTGCCAGCAGCGTTGGGGGACAGGGTTCCTACAATGAGCAGTTCTTC.

The rearrangement uses TRBV5-8 and TRBJ1-5; TRBD1 matches at 9 bases. Trimming took 5 bases from V and 3 from J; bases not matched to a gene: 6. Germline V gene data show CDR1 as SGHTS and CDR2 as YDEGEE. The CDR3 has 15 amino acids. The CDR3 sequence is CASSPGQGDNQPQHF. The CDR3 DNA reads as TGTGCCAGCAGTCCGGGACAGGGCGACAATCAGCCCCAGCATTTT.

The genes are TRBV7-9 and TRBJ1-4; 8 bases align to TRBD1. Germline CDR1 and CDR2: SEHNR and FQNEAQ (reference sequence). The CDR3 loop spans 15 amino acids. Unmatched junction bases numbered 10, after V lost 5 bases and J lost 8 bases. The chain's CDR3 is CASSPVDRDREKLFF. CDR3 sequence (DNA): TGTGCCAGCAGCCCTGTGGACAGGGATCGCGAAAAACTGTTTTTT.

The chain joins TRBV7-4 to TRBJ1-5; D remains ambiguous. CDR1 SGHVT and CDR2 SQSDAQ come from the germline V gene. V was cut by 4 bases and J by 6 bases, with 10 bases left in between. CDR3 length equals 13 residues. CDR3 DNA: TGTGCCAGCAGCTCGGGGAAGTGTCAGCCCCAGCATTTT. It encodes CASSSGKCQPQHF.

This clone was seen just once. This rearrangement joins TRBV7-6 to TRBJ2-1, with a possible D match to TRBD1 (6 bases). This CDR3 has 17 residues. Trimming cost V 5 bases and J 2 bases, with 19 bases left between them. Germline V gene sequence: CDR1 SGHVS, CDR2 FNYEAQ. The CDR3: CASSASAQGFTYNEQFF. CDR3 nucleotides: TGTGCCAGCAGCGCCAGCGCGCAGGGGTTTACCTACAATGAGCAGTTCTTC.

This sequence joins TRBV7-2 and TRBJ2-5, with 14 bases fitting TRBD2. The CDR3 is 17 residues long. Trimming cost V 5 bases and J 5 bases; bases outside gene matches: 10. Germline V CDR1 and CDR2: SGHTA, FQGNSA. CDR3 loop: CASSRSRLAGGVETQYF. The CDR3 DNA reads as TGTGCCAGCAGCCGCTCGCGACTAGCGGGAGGGGTCGAGACCCAGTACTTC.

This chain links TRBV7-6 with TRBJ2-1; perhaps TRBD1 as D (5 bases). CDR1 and CDR2 (germline): SGHVS, FNYEAQ. The CDR3 has 14 residues. V was shortened by 3 bases and J by 8 bases, with 14 bases between the two germline ends. DNA of the CDR3: TGTGCCAGCAGCTTGTCTCTAGGGGTCTATGAGCAGTTCTTC. Protein product: CASSLSLGVYEQFF.

This clone was recorded only once. The chain carries TRBV7-9 and TRBJ2-2; no definite D call. The ends were cut back, 5 bases at V and 6 bases at J, with 16 bases in the middle. Looked up from germline, CDR1 is SEHNR and CDR2 is FQNEAQ (reference sequence). The CDR3 extends over 15 amino acids. This CDR3 reads CASSLLVGPPGELFF. Here the CDR3 DNA reads TGTGCCAGCAGCCTACTCGTTGGTCCCCCCGGGGAGCTGTTTTTT.

This clone came up once. This chain uses TRBV5-1 with TRBJ2-3, with 12 bases matching TRBD2. V was pared by 1 base and J by 3 bases, with 0 bases of the junction left unmatched. Per germline, CDR1 SGHRS and CDR2 YFSETQ. The CDR3 is 15 amino acids. For the CDR3, the DNA is TGCGCCAGCAGCTTGCTAGCGGGAGGGACAGATACGCAGTATTTT. As protein: CASSLLAGGTDTQYF.

This rearrangement joins TRBV30 to TRBJ2-7; 13 nucleotides match TRBD2. CDR3 size: 14 residues. Germline CDR1 is GTSNPN and CDR2 is SVGIG (reference sequence). Germline trimming cut 2 bases from V and 6 bases from J; bases unmatched to any gene: 4. DNA of the CDR3: TGTGCCTGGAGTCCCGGACTAGCGGGGGCCGAGCAGTACTTC. Translation: CAWSPGLAGAEQYF.

The V and J genes are TRBV1 and TRBJ1-2. TRBV1 is deemed a pseudogene. The CDR3 consists of 14 residues. CDR3 protein: CTSSQDREDYGYTF. CDR3 DNA sequence: TGCACCAGCAGCCAAGACAGGGAGGACTATGGCTACACCTTC.

CDR3 nucleotides: TGCGCCAGCAGATCCTATTCTAACTCTGGGGCCAACGTCCTGACTTTC. Its protein product is CASRSYSNSGANVLTF. This rearrangement joins TRBV5-1 to TRBJ2-6; D unclear. The germline gives CDR1 SGHRS, CDR2 YFSETQ. V shed 5 bases and J shed 0 bases, with 12 bases lying between them. The CDR3 is made up of 16 amino acids.

This chain joins TRBV18 and TRBJ2-7; 7 nucleotides agree with TRBD2. The J segment lost 6 bases and the V segment lost 3 bases, leaving 11 bases of the junction unmatched. Germline loops: CDR1 KGHSH, CDR2 LQKENI. This CDR3 is 15 amino acids long. The CDR3 loop is CASSPLSRGMSEQYF. Written as DNA, the CDR3 is TGTGCCAGCTCACCCCTCTCGCGGGGGATGTCCGAGCAGTACTTC.

V and J are TRBV7-9 and TRBJ2-3; TRBD2 agrees at 15 bases. The junction had 9 bases not matched to a gene; V was cut back by 1 base and J by 4 bases. The CDR3 is 19 residues long. CDR1 is SEHNR, CDR2 FQNEAQ, per germline (reference sequence). The CDR3 sequence: CASSLGTSGGDGAADTQYF. The CDR3 DNA sequence: TGTGCCAGCAGCTTAGGGACTAGCGGGGGGGACGGTGCAGCAGATACGCAGTATTTT. Full variable domain (missing parts from reference TRBV7-9 and TRBJ2-3): DTGVSQNPRHKITKRGQNVTFRCDPISEHNRLYWYRQTLGQGPEFLTYFQNEAQLEKSRLLSDRFSAERPKGSFSTLEIQRTEQGDSAMYLCASSLGTSGGDGAADTQYFGPGTRLTVL.

The chain couples TRBV2 to TRBJ2-1, with 9 bases matching TRBD2. Trimming at V came to 6 bases and at J to 5 bases, leaving 11 bases not matched to a gene. The CDR3 length is 16 residues. Germline V lookup: CDR1 SNHLY, CDR2 FYNNEI. For the CDR3, the DNA is TGTGCCAGCAGGGAGTCTGCCGGGACTAGCCACAATGAGCAGTTCTTC. Translating gives CASRESAGTSHNEQFF.

V gene TRBV6-1 combines with J gene TRBJ1-5; the D gene is possibly TRBD1 (5 bases). Per germline, CDR1 MNHNS and CDR2 SASEGT. V was pared by 1 base and J by 1 base, with 5 bases between. CDR3 length: 14 amino acids. Here the CDR3 DNA reads TGTGCCAGCAGTGAAGGACAGAGCAATCAGCCCCAGCATTTT. Protein sequence: CASSEGQSNQPQHF.

The count of this clone is one. The chain recombines TRBV19 with TRBJ1-1; TRBD1 might be the D (6 bases). CDR3 size: 15 residues. The ends were cut back, 4 bases at V and 4 bases at J, with 16 bases in the middle. In germline, CDR1 is LNHDA, CDR2 SQIVND (reference sequence). The chain's CDR3 is CASSTTGTSGTEAFF. The CDR3 nucleotides are TGTGCCAGTAGTACAACAGGGACCAGCGGCACTGAAGCTTTCTTT.

The chain employs TRBV5-1 and TRBJ2-3; 13 bases fit TRBD2. CDR1 is SGHRS and CDR2 is YFSETQ in the germline V gene. The CDR3 sequence is 18 residues long. V was clipped by 1 base and J by 5 bases; unmatched bases: 10. The DNA of the CDR3 is TGCGCCAGCAGCTTGACCTATGGACTAGCGGGAGTAGAAGATACGCAGTATTTT. As protein: CASSLTYGLAGVEDTQYF.

Only one count was recorded for this clone. The chain uses TRBV10-3 and TRBJ1-1; D gene ambiguous. Trimming pared 0 bases from V and 11 bases from J, leaving 19 bases between. The CDR3 spans 15 residues. Germline V gene lookup returns CDR1 ENHRY and CDR2 SYGVKD. Here the CDR3 DNA reads TGTGCCATCAGTGAGTCAATTCTGGGAGGGATTGACGCTTTCTTT. This sequence encodes CAISESILGGIDAFF.

This chain links TRBV27 with TRBJ2-3; 9 bases line up with TRBD2. Germline-derived CDR1 and CDR2 are MNHEY and SMNVEV (reference sequence). This CDR3 is built from 16 residues. The junction had 10 bases not matched to a gene; V was cut back by 2 bases and J by 7 bases. The CDR3 nucleotides are TGTGCCAGCAGTTTAAGGGTGGGCGGGGGGGCCCATACGCAGTATTTT. Its translation: CASSLRVGGGAHTQYF.

This sequence joins TRBV6-1 and TRBJ2-1, with a tentative D call TRBD2 (5 bases). Trimming removed 2 bases from V and 9 bases from J, with 14 bases in between. CDR1 and CDR2 (germline): MNHNS, SASEGT. This CDR3 has 14 residues. CDR3 bases: TGTGCCAGCAGTGAATTAGTGGGAGAAGTTGAGCAGTTCTTC. It yields the protein CASSELVGEVEQFF.

The chain couples TRBV30 to TRBJ1-5; 8 bases fit TRBD1. This CDR3 has 17 amino acids. With 2 bases clipped from V and 1 base from J, the junction kept 10 bases outside the gene matches. CDR1 and CDR2 (germline): GTSNPN, SVGIG (reference sequence). CDR3 sequence reads: CAWSLQGAGWSNQPQHF. The DNA of the CDR3 is TGTGCCTGGAGTCTCCAGGGGGCCGGGTGGAGCAATCAGCCCCAGCATTTT.

The chain links TRBV2 to TRBJ2-3; 8 positions agree with TRBD2. CDR1 SNHLY and CDR2 FYNNEI come from the germline V gene. Trimming removed 4 bases from V and 1 base from J; junction bases left unmatched: 4. The CDR3 consists of 15 residues. The CDR3 DNA is TGTGCCAGCAGTGGACTAGCGTCCGGCACAGATACGCAGTATTTT. It translates to CASSGLASGTDTQYF.